The present entry profiles one T cell receptor (beta chain) with its context. One end of the junction fails to match germline, which may point to a read error. The CDR3 has 12 residues. Germline lookup yields CDR1 PRHDT and CDR2 FYEKMQ (reference sequence). The entry originates in a study of T cell changes during pregnancy in multiple sclerosis. Only in-frame clones appear in the TCRdb table, and some are missing; sequencing was by immunoSEQ multiplex PCR. Of about 45,000 clones detected, under 95% appear once; the ten largest clones hold approximately 2.6%. The chain uses TRBV13 and TRBJ2-7, with D possibly TRBD2 on 6 matching bases. The receptor was isolated from a female donor with multiple sclerosis, enrolled in a pregnancy study. The source material was CD8+ T cells from peripheral blood mononuclear cells, sampled in the second trimester of pregnancy. Here the CDR3 reads CASSLESGDSDF. CDR3 coding DNA: TGTGCCAGCAGCTTAGAGTCCGGGGACTCTGACTTC.